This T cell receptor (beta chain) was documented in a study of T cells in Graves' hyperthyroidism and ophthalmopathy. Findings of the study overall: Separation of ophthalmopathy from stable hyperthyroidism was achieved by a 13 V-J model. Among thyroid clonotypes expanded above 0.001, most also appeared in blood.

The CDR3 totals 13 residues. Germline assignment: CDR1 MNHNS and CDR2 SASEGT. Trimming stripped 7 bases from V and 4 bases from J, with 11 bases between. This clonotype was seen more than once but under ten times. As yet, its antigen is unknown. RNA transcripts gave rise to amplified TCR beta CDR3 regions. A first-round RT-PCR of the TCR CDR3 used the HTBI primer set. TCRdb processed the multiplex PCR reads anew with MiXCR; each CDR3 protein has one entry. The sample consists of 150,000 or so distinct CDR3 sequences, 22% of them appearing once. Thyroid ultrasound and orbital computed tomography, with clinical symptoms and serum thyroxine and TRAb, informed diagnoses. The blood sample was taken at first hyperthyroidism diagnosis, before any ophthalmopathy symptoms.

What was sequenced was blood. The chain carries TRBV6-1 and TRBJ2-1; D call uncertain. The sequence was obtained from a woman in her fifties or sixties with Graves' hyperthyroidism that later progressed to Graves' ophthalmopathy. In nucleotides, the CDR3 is TGTGCCAGCACTCGGAAGACGTACAATGAGCAGTTCTTC. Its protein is CASTRKTYNEQFF.